This entry lists 10 T cell receptor beta chains sequenced from one sample in a study of sequential checkpoint blockade in melanoma. Clones were read by immunoSEQ multiplex PCR, and TCRdb kept only the in-frame ones, dropping some. Here the sample spans some 14,000 clones, more than 45% being singletons. Treatment reported: randomized to nivolumab then ipilimumab (arm A) or the reverse (arm B). The sample in question was CD8+ T cells sorted from blood (inferred from file names), obtained from a patient given nivolumab and ipilimumab in sequence. Receptor source: a human donor with melanoma.

The gene calls are TRBV6-1 and TRBJ2-7, with 7 nucleotides matching TRBD2. V dropped 5 bases and J dropped 2; count of bases not matched to a gene: 3. The length of the CDR3 is 13 residues. Germline V gene sequence: CDR1 MNHNS, CDR2 SASEGT. CDR3 region: CASSWGGTYEQYF. CDR3 nucleotides: TGTGCCAGCAGTTGGGGGGGGACCTACGAGCAGTACTTC.

The rearrangement joins TRBV9 to TRBJ2-3; 14 positions match TRBD2. Germline lookup yields CDR1 SGDLS and CDR2 YYNGEE. Unmatched junction bases numbered 11, after V lost 4 bases and J lost 4 bases. There are 18 residues in the CDR3. The CDR3 here is CASSSRLAGGVGADTQYF. As DNA, the CDR3 is TGTGCCAGCAGCTCGCGACTAGCGGGAGGGGTCGGTGCAGATACGCAGTATTTT.

This clone has a handful of counts. The V call is TRBV7-9, the J call TRBJ2-5; D is unclear. The germline CDR1 and CDR2 sequences are SEHNR and FQNEAQ (reference sequence). V was shortened by 2 bases and J by 10 bases, with 11 bases between the two germline ends. This CDR3 contains 12 residues. Here the CDR3 reads CASSLILEDQYF. For the CDR3, the DNA is TGTGCCAGCAGCTTAATTCTCGAGGACCAGTACTTC.

This chain joins TRBV6-6 and TRBJ1-1; D is undetermined. This CDR3 has 13 residues. Per germline, CDR1 MNHNY and CDR2 SVGAGI (reference sequence). The germline V and J ends were trimmed by 11 bases and 1 base, with 14 bases remaining between them. The CDR3 coding sequence is TGTGCCCAGCAGGTACACCAGAACACTGAAGCTTTCTTT. Protein: CAQQVHQNTEAFF.

This clone has more than one count but fewer than ten. The V gene is TRBV7-9, the J gene TRBJ2-7; 10 bases line up with TRBD1. The trim removed 4 bases at V and 0 bases at J, leaving 6 bases unmatched. The CDR3 is 16 amino acids. Germline assignment: CDR1 SEHNR and CDR2 FQNEAQ (reference sequence). The CDR3 is CASSSGTGASSYEQYF. The DNA for the CDR3 is TGTGCCAGCAGCTCTGGGACAGGGGCTTCCTCCTACGAGCAGTACTTC.

This clone turned up a few times. This chain uses TRBV7-9 with TRBJ2-7; 8 bases agree with TRBD1. CDR1 is SEHNR and CDR2 is FQNEAQ in the germline V gene (reference sequence). The CDR3 is 15 residues long. The J segment lost 3 bases and the V segment lost 2 bases, leaving 6 bases of the junction unmatched. CDR3 amino acids: CASSLMRTGFYEQYF. The CDR3, as DNA: TGTGCCAGCAGCTTAATGAGGACAGGGTTCTACGAGCAGTACTTC.

The V gene is TRBV29-1, the J gene TRBJ2-7; 7 nucleotides match TRBD2. V dropped 8 bases and J dropped 4; count of bases not matched to a gene: 14. CDR3 length equals 14 residues. The germline V gene has CDR1 SQVTM and CDR2 ANQGSEA. In DNA, the CDR3 is TGCAGCTCTGGTTCCGGGAGCGGGGTGTACGAGCAGTACTTC. This translates into CSSGSGSGVYEQYF.

The chain carries TRBV4-2 and TRBJ1-5; D is unclear. CDR3 length: 14 residues. Germline-derived CDR1 and CDR2 are LGHNA and YNFKEQ. V shed 3 bases and J shed 6 bases, with 12 bases lying between them. The CDR3 coding sequence is TGTGCCAGCAGCCAGGACCGACGGGGTCAGCCCCAGCATTTT. Translation gives CASSQDRRGQPQHF.

This clone is categorized as medium-sized (0.01 to 0.1%). The chain is built from TRBV29-1 and TRBJ1-3; possibly TRBD1 for D (6 bases). Per germline, CDR1 SQVTM and CDR2 ANQGSEA. This CDR3 is 13 amino acids long. V shed 3 bases and J shed 4 bases, with 10 bases lying between them. CDR3 DNA: TGCAGCGTTGATAAGGACAGCGGAAACACCATATATTTT. Its translation: CSVDKDSGNTIYF.

The chain is built from TRBV6-1 and TRBJ2-7, with D perhaps matching TRBD1 (5 bases). CDR3 size: 14 residues. Germline loops: CDR1 MNHNS, CDR2 SASEGT. Trimming removed 5 bases from V and 5 bases from J, with 16 bases in between. CDR3 nucleotide sequence: TGTGCCAGCAGTCCGCGGACACGGCGTAACGAGCAGTACTTC. Encoded protein: CASSPRTRRNEQYF.